The next 20 T cell receptor beta chains were all read from a single sample in a study of response to subunit inactivated influenza vaccine. TCRdb itself ran the RT-PCR reads through MiXCR, one entry per CDR3 protein. The data contain roughly 160,000 distinct CDR3 sequences, roughly 11% of them singletons. The source was non-naive T cells sorted from PBMCs, collected 40 to 50 days after vaccination. The source is a man aged 50 or older who received an inactivated influenza vaccine.

This clonotype has a handful of counts. V and J are TRBV30 and TRBJ2-7, with 13 bases fitting TRBD2. CDR3 length: 14 amino acids. Germline-derived CDR1 and CDR2 are GTSNPN and SVGIG (reference sequence). Trimming at V came to 2 bases and at J to 5 bases, leaving 3 bases not matched to a gene. Written as DNA, the CDR3 is TGTGCCTGGAGTATCGGGACTAGCGGGAACGAGCAGTACTTC. It is translated as CAWSIGTSGNEQYF.

This clonotype appeared a few times. The rearrangement uses TRBV24-1 and TRBJ1-1, with a weak D call TRBD1 (5 bases). Trimming stripped 1 base from V and 0 bases from J, with 20 bases between. The CDR3 runs 19 residues. Per the germline V gene, CDR1 is KGHDR and CDR2 is SFDVKD. DNA of the CDR3: TGTGCCACCAGTGATTTCCACCTAACGACAGTTCCTATGAACACTGAAGCTTTCTTT. It translates to CATSDFHLTTVPMNTEAFF.

This clonotype has more than one count but fewer than ten. The chain recombines TRBV12-3 or TRBV12-4 with TRBJ2-6, with D possibly called TRBD1 or TRBD2 (5 bases each). CDR3 length: 18 amino acids. V was clipped by 4 bases and J by 0 bases, with 16 bases between them. CDR3 amino acids: CASSSRGLFSSGANVLTF. The CDR3 bases are TGTGCCAGCAGTTCCCGGGGCCTTTTTTCCTCTGGGGCCAACGTCCTGACTTTC.

This clonotype occurred a few times. V and J are TRBV7-2 and TRBJ2-3; 11 nucleotides match TRBD1. The CDR3 contains 15 residues. The trim removed 5 bases at V and 8 bases at J, leaving 9 bases unmatched. Germline V CDR1 and CDR2: SGHTA, FQGNSA. Written as DNA, the CDR3 is TGTGCCAGCAGCCTTGGGACAGGGGGATGGGGTACGCAGTATTTT. Its protein product is CASSLGTGGWGTQYF.

The chain combines TRBV7-9 with TRBJ1-2; D not certain. The V gene's germline CDR1 is SEHNR and CDR2 FQNEAQ (reference sequence). V lost 4 bases, J lost 5 bases, and 14 bases lay in between. This CDR3 contains 14 residues. Here the CDR3 reads CASSSGRGTYGYTF. The CDR3 bases are TGTGCCAGCAGCTCCGGACGGGGTACTTATGGCTACACCTTC.

In this sample, this clonotype turned up a few times. The CDR3 region is CSASRSHGGETQYF. CDR3 nucleotide sequence: TGCAGTGCTAGCCGCTCCCATGGAGGAGAGACCCAGTACTTC. The chain uses TRBV20-1 and TRBJ2-5, with TRBD2 as a possible D gene (5 bases). This CDR3 has 14 amino acids. Germline lookup yields CDR1 DFQATT and CDR2 SNEGSKA (reference sequence). Trimming pared 3 bases from V and 4 bases from J, leaving 15 bases between.

The chain recombines TRBV4-3 with TRBJ1-1; 7 positions match TRBD1. Per the germline V gene, CDR1 is LGHNA and CDR2 is YSLEER. Trimming at V came to 3 bases and at J to 4 bases, leaving 2 bases not matched to a gene. The length of the CDR3 is 13 residues. The CDR3 DNA is TGCGCCAGCAGCCAGACAGGGAGCACTGAAGCTTTCTTT. Translation gives CASSQTGSTEAFF.

This clonotype was detected many times. J is TRBJ1-1 and V is TRBV5-1; D gene ambiguous. Germline V gene lookup returns CDR1 SGHRS and CDR2 YFSETQ. The CDR3 has 14 amino acids. Trimming removed 4 bases at V and 1 base at J, with 11 bases between. CDR3 amino acids: CASSPVHGNTEAFF. The CDR3 coding sequence is TGCGCCAGCAGCCCGGTCCACGGGAACACTGAAGCTTTCTTT.

In this sample, this clonotype turned up many times. V and J are TRBV5-6 and TRBJ2-1, with D unresolved. V lost 0 bases, J lost 2 bases, and 15 bases lay in between. The CDR3 totals 17 residues. Looked up from germline, CDR1 is SGHDT and CDR2 is YYEEEE. CDR3 sequence reads: CASSLEGFRATYNEQFF. As DNA, the CDR3 is TGTGCCAGCAGCTTGGAGGGTTTTAGGGCTACCTACAATGAGCAGTTCTTC. Based on the CDR3 plus reference TRBV5-6 and TRBJ2-1, the full variable domain is DAGVTQSPTHLIKTRGQQVTLRCSPKSGHDTVSWYQQALGQGPQFIFQYYEEEERQRGNFPDRFSGHQFPNYSSELNVNALLLGDSALYLCASSLEGFRATYNEQFFGPGTRLTVL.

In this sample, this clonotype turned up a few times. The rearrangement uses TRBV10-3 and TRBJ2-2; a weak D match, TRBD1 (5 bases). The V end lost 0 bases, the J end lost 0 bases, and 20 bases lay between the germline ends. This CDR3 contains 20 residues. Germline lookup yields CDR1 ENHRY and CDR2 SYGVKD. The CDR3, as DNA: TGTGCCATCAGTGAGTCGAAGGCGCAGGGCTGGTATGCGAACACCGGGGAGCTGTTTTTT. Translated, it gives CAISESKAQGWYANTGELFF.

The CDR3 DNA is TGTGCCAGCAGCTTAGAAGGGGACAACACTGAAGCTTTCTTT. This encodes CASSLEGDNTEAFF. The V call is TRBV7-9, the J call TRBJ1-1, with D possibly being TRBD1 (5 bases). Trimming left V 1 base short and J 2 bases short, with 8 bases between. CDR3 length: 14 residues. The germline gives CDR1 SEHNR, CDR2 FQNEAQ (reference sequence).

This clonotype was found many times. The CDR3 loop is CASCPEGGVAGKLFF. In DNA, the CDR3 is TGTGCCAGCTGCCCTGAGGGGGGAGTGGCTGGAAAACTGTTTTTT. The chain employs TRBV12-3 or TRBV12-4 and TRBJ1-4; a possible D gene is TRBD1 (6 bases). There are 15 residues in the CDR3. V was clipped by 8 bases and J by 10 bases, with 23 bases between them.

Turning to this clonotype: This may be a read error, as it is one base from a much larger clone. The chain uses TRBV5-1 and TRBJ2-5; no clear D. The ends were cut back, 5 bases at V and 1 base at J, with 3 bases in the middle. The CDR3 totals 11 residues. CDR1 is SGHRS and CDR2 is YFSETQ in the germline V gene. The DNA of the CDR3 is TGCGCCAGCAGGGTCCAAGAGACCCAGTACTTC. Its translation is CASRVQETQYF. The variable domain in full, with the rest retrieved from reference TRBV5-1 and TRBJ2-5, is KAGVTQTPRYLIKTRGQQVTLSCSPISGHRSVSWYQQTPGQGLQFLFEYFSETQRNKGNFPGRFSGRQFSNSRSEMNVSTLELGDSALYLCASRVQETQYFGPGTRLLVL.

This clonotype was counted many times. The chain joins TRBV7-6 to TRBJ2-2; 8 nucleotides match TRBD1. Germline assignment: CDR1 SGHVS and CDR2 FNYEAQ. The CDR3 runs 14 residues. The J segment lost 6 bases and the V segment lost 6 bases, leaving 6 bases of the junction unmatched. The CDR3 coding sequence is TGTGCCAGCAGTCGCCAGGGGGCTGCCGGGGAGCTGTTTTTT. Its translation: CASSRQGAAGELFF.

The table lists this clonotype with a few counts. CDR3 residues: CASSPPGVETQYF. CDR3 bases: TGTGCCAGCAGTCCCCCGGGGGTTGAGACCCAGTACTTC. The V gene is TRBV4-2, the J gene TRBJ2-5; TRBD2 might be the D (6 bases). This CDR3 is 13 amino acids long. The V end was cut by 6 bases, the J end by 5 bases, with 13 bases between. Per the germline V gene, CDR1 is LGHNA and CDR2 is YNFKEQ.

This clonotype was observed many times. The V gene is TRBV9, the J gene TRBJ2-7; 7 bases are shared with TRBD1. Per germline, CDR1 SGDLS and CDR2 YYNGEE. The CDR3 has 15 residues. J was trimmed by 5 bases and V by 0 bases; bases with no gene match: 8. This chain's CDR3 is CASSVGQGVIHEQYF. CDR3 DNA sequence: TGTGCCAGCAGCGTAGGACAGGGTGTGATCCACGAGCAGTACTTC.

This clonotype was detected ten times or more. The chain carries TRBV29-1 and TRBJ2-1; 8 nucleotides line up with TRBD2. CDR3 length equals 12 residues. The trim removed 7 bases at V and 4 bases at J, leaving 3 bases unmatched. Germline-derived CDR1 and CDR2 are SQVTM and ANQGSEA. The CDR3 sequence is CSGAGGYNEQFF. CDR3 sequence (DNA): TGCAGCGGGGCGGGGGGATACAATGAGCAGTTCTTC.

The chain joins TRBV6-2 or TRBV6-3 to TRBJ2-4; tentatively, D is TRBD2 (5 bases). With 6 bases removed from V and 4 bases from J, the gap between germline ends came to 22 bases. The CDR3 runs to 17 residues. Germline CDR1 reads MNHEY; CDR2 reads SVGEGT. The CDR3 loop is CASSPPPYRTSKNIQYF. The CDR3 DNA follows: TGTGCCAGCAGCCCTCCCCCATACCGGACTTCGAAAAACATTCAGTACTTC.

This clonotype was counted between two and nine times. The CDR3 sequence: CASSYEDWLLSEAFF. The CDR3, as DNA: TGTGCCAGCAGCTACGAGGACTGGCTTCTCTCTGAAGCTTTCTTT. This chain connects TRBV7-4 to TRBJ1-1; D gene uncertain. Germline V gene sequence: CDR1 SGHVT, CDR2 SQSDAQ. The CDR3 is made up of 15 amino acids. Trimming removed 4 bases from V and 6 bases from J, with 18 bases in between.

In this sample, this clonotype turned up many times. The chain carries TRBV7-9 and TRBJ2-7; 8 bases match TRBD1. CDR3 size: 17 residues. V was clipped by 1 base and J by 1 base; unmatched bases: 9. CDR1 and CDR2 (germline): SEHNR, FQNEAQ (reference sequence). The CDR3 DNA reads TGTGCCAGCAGCTTAGGAGGTGTCAGGGGGCTTTCCTACGAGCAGTACTTC. The encoded protein is CASSLGGVRGLSYEQYF.